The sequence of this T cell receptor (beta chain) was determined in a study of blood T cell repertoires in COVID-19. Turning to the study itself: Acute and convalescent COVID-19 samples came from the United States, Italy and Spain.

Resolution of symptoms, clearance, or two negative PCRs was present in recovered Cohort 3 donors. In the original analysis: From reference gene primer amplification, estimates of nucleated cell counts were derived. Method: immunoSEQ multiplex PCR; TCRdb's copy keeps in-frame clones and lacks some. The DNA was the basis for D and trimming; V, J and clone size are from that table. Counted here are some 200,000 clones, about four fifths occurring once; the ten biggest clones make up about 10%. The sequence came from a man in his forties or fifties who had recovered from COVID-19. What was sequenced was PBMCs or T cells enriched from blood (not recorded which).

CDR3 DNA: TGTGCCAGCAGTTTCTTTGGTCCTGGCTTCAATCAGCCCCAGCATTTT. Its protein product is CASSFFGPGFNQPQHF. The chain combines TRBV27 with TRBJ1-5; D is uncertain. Germline-derived CDR1 and CDR2 are MNHEY and SMNVEV (reference sequence). CDR3 length: 16 amino acids. V was clipped by 3 bases and J by 3 bases, with 15 bases between them.